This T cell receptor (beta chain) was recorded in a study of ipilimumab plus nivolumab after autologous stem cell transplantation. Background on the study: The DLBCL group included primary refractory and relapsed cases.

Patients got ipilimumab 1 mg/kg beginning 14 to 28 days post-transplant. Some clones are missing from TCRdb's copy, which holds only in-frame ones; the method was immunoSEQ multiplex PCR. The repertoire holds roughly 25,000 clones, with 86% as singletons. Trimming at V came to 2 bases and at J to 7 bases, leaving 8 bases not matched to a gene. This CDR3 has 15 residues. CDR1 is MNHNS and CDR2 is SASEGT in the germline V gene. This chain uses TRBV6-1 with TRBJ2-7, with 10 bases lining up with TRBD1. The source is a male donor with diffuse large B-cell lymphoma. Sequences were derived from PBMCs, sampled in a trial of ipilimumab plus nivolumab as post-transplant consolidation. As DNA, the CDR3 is TGTGCCAGCAGTGAAATGAGACAGGGGGCGGGGGAGCAGTACTTC. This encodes CASSEMRQGAGEQYF.